Following are 20 T cell receptor beta chains from one sample sequenced in a study of shared clonotypes between healthy human individuals (dated by TCRdb to the early 2020s). The library was produced with the immunoSEQ multiplex PCR assay. TCRdb obtained this table from immuneACCESS and retained in-frame rearrangements with V and J assigned. These tables miss some clones; where compared with another copy, unresolved V genes account for less than half of the shortfall, and the remainder is unexplained. The sample has about 530,000 clones on record, about three quarters of them singletons. The ten largest clonotypes hold approximately 13% of the sample. The sequenced sample was PBMCs. Source of these receptors: a woman aged 40 to 49 in good health. Some clones in this sample may be carry-over from other donors' samples.

The J gene is TRBJ1-4, the V gene TRBV5-1; 9 bases fit TRBD1. Germline V gene lookup returns CDR1 SGHRS and CDR2 YFSETQ. This CDR3 spans 15 amino acids. Trimming at V came to 5 bases and at J to 2 bases, leaving 4 bases not matched to a gene. CDR3 residues: CASRTGGDTNEKLFF. The CDR3 region has the DNA TGCGCCAGCAGGACAGGGGGTGATACTAATGAAAAACTGTTTTTT.

The rearrangement links TRBV5-6 to TRBJ2-2; D not certain. This CDR3 is 13 amino acids long. Trimming cost V 4 bases and J 4 bases, with 8 bases left between them. The germline gives CDR1 SGHDT, CDR2 YYEEEE. The CDR3 bases are TGTGCCAGCAGCACCGGGTCCACCGGGGAGCTGTTTTTT. Protein product: CASSTGSTGELFF.

V is TRBV7-2 and J is TRBJ2-2, with D perhaps being TRBD1 or TRBD2 (5 bases each). V dropped 4 bases and J dropped 4 bases, with 16 bases sitting between them. CDR1 and CDR2 (germline): SGHTA, FQGNSA. The CDR3 length is 16 residues. The CDR3: CASSSSGTPGTGELFF. In nucleotides, the CDR3 is TGTGCCAGCAGCTCCTCCGGGACCCCAGGCACCGGGGAGCTGTTTTTT.

The chain links TRBV5-1 to TRBJ2-1; D not certain. The CDR3 runs 14 residues. The germline V gene encodes CDR1 SGHRS and CDR2 YFSETQ. V was clipped by 2 bases and J by 3 bases, with 9 bases between them. The CDR3 reads CASSFELNYNEQFF. In nucleotides, the CDR3 is TGCGCCAGCAGCTTCGAACTCAACTACAATGAGCAGTTCTTC.

Written as DNA, the CDR3 is TGTGCCAGCAGCCACAGCCCCTACTGGCAGTACTTC. Protein product: CASSHSPYWQYF. V usage is TRBV6-5 and J usage is TRBJ2-5; D unresolved. Trimming left V 6 bases short and J 11 bases short, with 16 bases between. CDR1 is MNHEY, CDR2 SVGAGI, per germline. The CDR3 totals 12 residues.

This clone was recorded at least ten times. The same CDR3 is also encoded by other DNA sequences in this sample. This chain links TRBV27 with TRBJ1-4, with 11 bases matching TRBD1. This CDR3 contains 13 residues. The V segment lost 8 bases and the J segment 7 bases; nucleotides outside the gene matches: 3. Germline loops: CDR1 MNHEY, CDR2 SMNVEV (reference sequence). This chain's CDR3 is CASGTGGIEKLFF. As DNA, the CDR3 is TGTGCCAGCGGGACAGGGGGAATTGAAAAACTGTTTTTT.

The gene calls are TRBV4-2 and TRBJ2-1; D perhaps matches TRBD2 (6 bases). V lost 0 bases and J lost 4, with 13 bases in between. The CDR3 has 16 residues. CDR1 is LGHNA and CDR2 is YNFKEQ in the germline V gene. CDR3 in amino acids: CASSQDRGEPYNEQFF. In DNA form, the CDR3 reads TGTGCCAGCAGCCAAGATCGCGGGGAGCCTTACAATGAGCAGTTCTTC.

The V and J genes are TRBV6-6 and TRBJ2-7; TRBD2 might be the D (5 bases). The CDR3 is 14 amino acids. V was pared by 0 bases and J by 7 bases, with 13 bases between. The V gene's germline CDR1 is MNHNY and CDR2 SVGAGI (reference sequence). CDR3: CASSYSLDTGEQYF. CDR3 sequence (DNA): TGTGCCAGCAGTTACTCCCTAGACACGGGAGAGCAGTACTTC.

The chain has TRBV6-1 and TRBJ1-2; D is perhaps TRBD1 (5 bases). CDR1 and CDR2 (germline): MNHNS, SASEGT. Trimming removed 4 bases from V and 4 bases from J, with 7 bases in between. CDR3 length: 12 residues. The CDR3: CASSGGGYGYTF. The CDR3, as DNA: TGTGCCAGCAGTGGGGGGGGCTATGGCTACACCTTC.

V is TRBV6-6 and J is TRBJ2-4; TRBD1 matches 7 bases. V shed 2 bases and J 2 bases; nucleotides not matched to a gene: 3. Germline values: CDR1 MNHNY, CDR2 SVGAGI (reference sequence). This CDR3 comprises 15 residues. The chain's CDR3 is CASSYVQGTKNIQYF. The CDR3 DNA reads as TGTGCCAGCAGTTACGTACAGGGGACCAAAAACATTCAGTACTTC.

The chain uses TRBV7-8 and TRBJ1-5; D gene unclear. Germline V lookup: CDR1 SGHVS, CDR2 FQNEAQ. This CDR3 is built from 16 residues. Trimming cost V 3 bases and J 1 base, with 13 bases left between them. Written as DNA, the CDR3 is TGTGCCAGCAGCTTTAATCGAGTAACGAGCAATCAGCCCCAGCATTTT. As protein: CASSFNRVTSNQPQHF.

This clone was observed a single time. V usage is TRBV5-4 and J usage is TRBJ2-1; 8 bases match TRBD2. Germline V gives CDR1 SGHNT, CDR2 YYREEE (reference sequence). V trimming: 0 bases; J trimming: 0 bases; junction bases outside the gene matches: 8. The CDR3 has 18 amino acids. DNA for the CDR3: TGTGCCAGCAGCTTGGGTGGCGGGAGGTCCCTCTCCTACAATGAGCAGTTCTTC. Protein sequence: CASSLGGGRSLSYNEQFF.

The chain uses TRBV4-2 and TRBJ2-1, with a tentative D call TRBD2 (6 bases). The CDR3 is 15 amino acids. Germline V lookup: CDR1 LGHNA, CDR2 YNFKEQ. V lost 4 bases and J 8 bases, leaving 18 bases between the germline ends. The CDR3 loop reads CASSPLPTSFDEQFF. CDR3 sequence (DNA): TGTGCCAGCAGCCCCCTCCCGACTAGTTTCGATGAGCAGTTCTTC.

The chain carries TRBV27 and TRBJ2-2, with D perhaps matching TRBD2 (6 bases). CDR1 MNHEY and CDR2 SMNVEV come from the germline V gene (reference sequence). V gave up 3 bases and J gave up 0 bases, with 11 bases separating them. This CDR3 has 16 amino acids. CDR3 loop: CASSFAGPPNTGELFF. The CDR3 bases are TGTGCCAGCAGTTTCGCGGGACCCCCGAACACCGGGGAGCTGTTTTTT.

The CDR3 loop reads CASSEGGAQGSEKLFF. CDR3 bases: TGTGCCAGCAGTGAAGGGGGCGCGCAGGGTAGTGAAAAACTGTTTTTT. V is TRBV25-1 and J is TRBJ1-4; tentative D call: TRBD1 (6 bases). Per germline, CDR1 MGHDK and CDR2 SYGVNS. The ends were cut back, 2 bases at V and 7 bases at J, with 17 bases in the middle. This CDR3 comprises 16 residues.

In this sample, this clone turned up once. The V gene is TRBV6-5, the J gene TRBJ1-2, with D perhaps matching TRBD1 (5 bases). The V gene lost 8 bases and the J gene lost 4 bases, with 20 bases spanning the gap. Germline lookup yields CDR1 MNHEY and CDR2 SVGAGI. This CDR3 spans 15 amino acids. The CDR3 DNA sequence: TGTGCCAGCTCCCGATTGGGTGGGGGAGGCTATGGCTACACCTTC. Protein sequence: CASSRLGGGGYGYTF.

This chain connects TRBV2 to TRBJ2-3, with D possibly being TRBD2 (5 bases). Trimming pared 2 bases from V and 3 bases from J, leaving 15 bases between. Per the germline V gene, CDR1 is SNHLY and CDR2 is FYNNEI. CDR3 size: 16 residues. In nucleotides, the CDR3 is TGTGCCAGCAGTGAACTTTCCGGGGTTAGTACAGATACGCAGTATTTT. This gives the protein CASSELSGVSTDTQYF.

The chain links TRBV9 to TRBJ2-4; the D gene is possibly TRBD1 (6 bases). With 0 bases removed from V and 7 bases from J, the gap between germline ends came to 14 bases. The CDR3 has 15 amino acids. Germline V gene lookup returns CDR1 SGDLS and CDR2 YYNGEE. The DNA for the CDR3 is TGTGCCAGCAGCGTAGAGGGGACACGGGGTAACATTCAGTACTTC. Residues: CASSVEGTRGNIQYF.

The rearrangement uses TRBV29-1 and TRBJ2-1; possibly TRBD1 for D (8 bases). Germline V gene sequence: CDR1 SQVTM, CDR2 ANQGSEA. V was cut by 6 bases and J by 14 bases, with 29 bases left in between. This CDR3 is built from 15 residues. The CDR3: CSVTPGLRPTTGEFF. Here the CDR3 DNA reads TGCAGCGTAACGCCGGGACTACGACCGACGACAGGGGAGTTCTTC.

The rearrangement joins TRBV2 to TRBJ2-5, with 7 bases that match TRBD1. After removal of 5 bases from V and 3 bases from J, the junction contained 6 bases not matched to a gene. This CDR3 region has 14 residues. Per germline, CDR1 SNHLY and CDR2 FYNNEI. In DNA form, the CDR3 reads TGTGCCAGCAGTTTCCGGGACAGTGAAGAGACCCAGTACTTC. As protein: CASSFRDSEETQYF.